This T cell receptor (beta chain) was obtained from a study of blood T cell repertoires in COVID-19. Turning to the study itself: Specimens from acute and convalescent COVID-19 originated in the United States, Italy and Spain.

Patients in Seattle were enrolled during active infection, then followed longitudinally. The CDR3 is 11 residues long. Germline V gene sequence: CDR1 KGHSH, CDR2 LQKENI. V was pared by 6 bases and J by 4 bases, with 6 bases between. Study processing details: Amplifying reference gene primers gave estimates of nucleated cell counts. Clones were read by immunoSEQ multiplex PCR, and TCRdb kept only the in-frame ones, dropping some. V and J calls and clone size follow that table, whereas D and trimming were derived from the DNA. Here the sample spans 200,000 to 250,000 clones, approximately 90% being singletons.

Material: peripheral blood. The chain links TRBV18 to TRBJ2-5; no reliable D call. This TCR was recovered from a woman between 50 and 59 years old with COVID-19, enrolled during active disease. This CDR3 reads CASSRLETQYF. The DNA for the CDR3 is TGTGCCAGCTCGCGGCTAGAGACCCAGTACTTC.